This T cell receptor (beta chain) was found in a study of T cell changes during pregnancy in multiple sclerosis. Libraries were prepared by immunoSEQ multiplex PCR; TCRdb keeps only in-frame clonotypes and omits some of them. Of some 30,000 clones listed, about 92% are singletons. This specimen consisted of peripheral blood, obtained in the first trimester of pregnancy. This TCR was recovered from a female donor in good health, enrolled as a control in a pregnancy study.

Here the CDR3 reads CASSISVARKSYEQYF. The CDR3 region has the DNA TGTGCCAGCAGCATTAGTGTAGCCCGAAAGTCCTACGAGCAGTACTTC. The chain is built from TRBV11-2 and TRBJ2-7, with D unclear. V gave up 5 bases and J gave up 1 base, with 18 bases separating them. CDR1 is SGHAT and CDR2 is FQNNGV in the germline V gene. CDR3 length: 16 amino acids.